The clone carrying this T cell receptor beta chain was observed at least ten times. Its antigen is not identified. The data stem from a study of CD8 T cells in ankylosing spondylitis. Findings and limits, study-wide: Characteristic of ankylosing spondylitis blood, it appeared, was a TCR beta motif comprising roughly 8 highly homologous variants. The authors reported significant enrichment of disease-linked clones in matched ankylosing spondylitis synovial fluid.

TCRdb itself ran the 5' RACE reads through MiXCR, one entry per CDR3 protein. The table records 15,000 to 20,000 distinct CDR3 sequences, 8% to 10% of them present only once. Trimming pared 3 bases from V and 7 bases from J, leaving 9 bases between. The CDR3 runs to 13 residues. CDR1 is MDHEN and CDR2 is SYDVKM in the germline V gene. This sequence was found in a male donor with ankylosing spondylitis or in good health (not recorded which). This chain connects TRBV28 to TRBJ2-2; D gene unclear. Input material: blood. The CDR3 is CASSFTPNGELFF. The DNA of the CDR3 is TGTGCCAGCAGTTTCACCCCCAACGGGGAGCTGTTTTTT.